The entry below gives a single T cell receptor beta chain sequence along with its context. Germline is not matched at one junction end, which may reflect a read error. The assay was immunoSEQ multiplex PCR, and TCRdb's table has in-frame clones only and misses some. The table records tens of thousands of clones, around 90% of them present only once. This specimen belongs to a study of PD-L1 blockade in urothelial cancer. The CDR3 runs to 16 residues. The germline V gene has CDR1 SQVTM and CDR2 ANQGSEA. Time point described: pretreatment peripheral blood. This chain uses TRBV29-1 with TRBJ2-3, with TRBD2 matching over 15 bases. The sequences come from PBMCs, collected around atezolizumab (anti-PD-L1) treatment. The source of this sequence is a man aged 60 to 69 with urothelial cancer. This CDR3 is CSVEGLAGGPTDTQYF. CDR3 coding DNA: TGCAGCGTAGAAGGACTAGCGGGGGGGCCGACAGATACGCAGTATTTT.